These 4 T cell receptor beta chains were all obtained from the same sample, sequenced in a study of control samples from healthy donors and cancer patients. Generated by immunoSEQ multiplex PCR, the TCRdb table keeps only in-frame clones and is missing some. The sample has 150,000 or so clones, about 92% seen once. Sequenced material: blood. All receptors derive from a woman between 45 and 65 years old in good health.

The chain is built from TRBV3-1 (or the pseudogene TRBV3-2) and TRBJ2-1; 8 bases match TRBD2. Per the germline V gene, CDR1 is LGHDT and CDR2 is YNNKEL (reference sequence). The CDR3 is 16 residues long. Trimming at V came to 4 bases and at J to 9 bases, leaving 14 bases not matched to a gene. CDR3 loop: CASSPTGERGRGEQFF. CDR3 DNA sequence: TGTGCCAGCAGCCCGACGGGGGAGCGGGGGAGAGGTGAGCAGTTCTTC.

This chain links TRBV13 with TRBJ1-1, with a tentative D call TRBD1 (6 bases). Trimming took off 4 bases at V and 1 base at J, with 13 bases between the two ends. Germline V CDR1 and CDR2: PRHDT, FYEKMQ (reference sequence). The CDR3 runs to 15 residues. The CDR3 DNA is TGTGCCAGCAGCTCTGGACCGGACAGGAACACTGAAGCTTTCTTT. It yields the protein CASSSGPDRNTEAFF.

The gene calls are TRBV5-1 and TRBJ2-3, with TRBD1 identical over 7 bases. Germline V lookup: CDR1 SGHRS, CDR2 YFSETQ. After removal of 4 bases from V and 6 bases from J, the junction contained 14 bases not matched to a gene. The CDR3 contains 16 residues. The CDR3 DNA reads as TGCGCCAGCAGCCTCGGACAGGCTGGACATTCGGATACGCAGTATTTT. The encoded protein is CASSLGQAGHSDTQYF.

The chain has TRBV12-2 and TRBJ2-1; the table's D gene call, TRBD2, was not cross checked with the DNA. TRBV12-2 is a recognized pseudogene. This CDR3 is 15 amino acids long. The CDR3 spells CASRSWTSRLPLQFF. The CDR3 DNA sequence: TGTGCAAGTCGCTCTTGGACTAGCAGGCTACCGTTGCAGTTCTTC.